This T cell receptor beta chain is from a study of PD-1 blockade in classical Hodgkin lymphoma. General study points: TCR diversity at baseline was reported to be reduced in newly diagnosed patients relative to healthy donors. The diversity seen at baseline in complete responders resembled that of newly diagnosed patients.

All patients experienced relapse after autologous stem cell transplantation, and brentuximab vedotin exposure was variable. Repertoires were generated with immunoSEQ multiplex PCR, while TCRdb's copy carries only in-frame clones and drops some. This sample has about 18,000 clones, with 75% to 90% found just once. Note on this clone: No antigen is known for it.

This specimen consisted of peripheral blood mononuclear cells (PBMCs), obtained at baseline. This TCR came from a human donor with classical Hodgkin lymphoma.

The CDR3 region has the DNA TGTGCCAGCAGCCTCGTTCCTGGGACAGGAAGCGAGCAGTACTTC. This gives the protein CASSLVPGTGSEQYF. The rearrangement uses TRBV7-2 and TRBJ2-7; 8 bases match TRBD1. Germline V CDR1 and CDR2: SGHTA, FQGNSA. The junction had 12 bases not matched to a gene; V was cut back by 5 bases and J by 6 bases. The CDR3 consists of 15 residues.